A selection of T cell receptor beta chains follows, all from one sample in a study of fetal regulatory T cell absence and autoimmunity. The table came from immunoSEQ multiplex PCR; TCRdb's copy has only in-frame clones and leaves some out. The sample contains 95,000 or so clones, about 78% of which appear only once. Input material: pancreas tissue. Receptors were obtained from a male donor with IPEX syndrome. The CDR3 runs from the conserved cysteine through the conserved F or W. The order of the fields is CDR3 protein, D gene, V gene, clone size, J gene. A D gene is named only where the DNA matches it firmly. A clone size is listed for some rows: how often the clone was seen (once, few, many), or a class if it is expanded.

CDR3aa: CSVEEAANYGYTF; d_gene: NA; v_gene: TRBV29-1; abundance: few; j_gene: TRBJ1-2
CDR3aa: CASSIQGAAAEQFF; d_gene: TRBD1; v_gene: TRBV19; abundance: NA; j_gene: TRBJ2-1
CDR3aa: CASSPRQGGYTF; d_gene: TRBD1; v_gene: TRBV5-1; abundance: NA; j_gene: TRBJ1-2
CDR3aa: CASSLRGPRGEAFF; d_gene: NA; v_gene: TRBV27; abundance: NA; j_gene: TRBJ1-1
CDR3aa: CASSFVDTFPGLPLEYF; d_gene: NA; v_gene: TRBV7-6; abundance: NA; j_gene: TRBJ2-3
CDR3aa: CASSFAGHYYEQYF; d_gene: NA; v_gene: TRBV7-2; abundance: few; j_gene: TRBJ2-7
CDR3aa: CASSCDGGPEAFF; d_gene: NA; v_gene: TRBV7-6; abundance: NA; j_gene: TRBJ1-1
CDR3aa: CASSPRQGTDTQYF; d_gene: TRBD1; v_gene: TRBV5-1; abundance: once; j_gene: TRBJ2-3
CDR3aa: CASSLGRRLAEETQYF; d_gene: TRBD2; v_gene: TRBV7-9; abundance: NA; j_gene: TRBJ2-5
CDR3aa: CASSPLAGGPETQYF; d_gene: TRBD2; v_gene: TRBV6-6; abundance: NA; j_gene: TRBJ2-5
CDR3aa: CASSFTGAYEQYF; d_gene: NA; v_gene: TRBV5-4; abundance: NA; j_gene: TRBJ2-7
CDR3aa: CASRIVQKNEQFF; d_gene: NA; v_gene: TRBV6-1; abundance: NA; j_gene: TRBJ2-1
CDR3aa: CASSPRPFEAGELFF; d_gene: NA; v_gene: TRBV7-7; abundance: NA; j_gene: TRBJ2-2
CDR3aa: CASSLGQSQETQYF; d_gene: NA; v_gene: TRBV11-3; abundance: NA; j_gene: TRBJ2-5
CDR3aa: CASSQEGTANGSYEQYF; d_gene: TRBD1; v_gene: TRBV4-3; abundance: once; j_gene: TRBJ2-7
CDR3aa: CASRAGWGTDTQYF; d_gene: NA; v_gene: TRBV9; abundance: NA; j_gene: TRBJ2-3
CDR3aa: CASSSLPKGKKAAWEKLFF; d_gene: NA; v_gene: TRBV7-9; abundance: NA; j_gene: TRBJ1-4
CDR3aa: CAWSVQDFTDTQYF; d_gene: NA; v_gene: TRBV30; abundance: NA; j_gene: TRBJ2-3
CDR3aa: CASSERDSLSTEAFF; d_gene: NA; v_gene: TRBV6-1; abundance: few; j_gene: TRBJ1-1
CDR3aa: CAINDRIPTDTQYF; d_gene: NA; v_gene: TRBV10-3; abundance: few; j_gene: TRBJ2-3
CDR3aa: CASSEGLTNGNEQFF; d_gene: NA; v_gene: TRBV2; abundance: NA; j_gene: TRBJ2-1
CDR3aa: CASSLAAGGYNDREKLFF; d_gene: TRBD1; v_gene: TRBV5-1; abundance: NA; j_gene: TRBJ1-4
CDR3aa: CASSQRGGSRYEQYF; d_gene: TRBD2; v_gene: TRBV4-1; abundance: few; j_gene: TRBJ2-7
CDR3aa: CASSPYPLINHEQFF; d_gene: NA; v_gene: TRBV6-6; abundance: NA; j_gene: TRBJ2-1
CDR3aa: CASSPSGRAADTQYF; d_gene: TRBD2; v_gene: TRBV11-2; abundance: NA; j_gene: TRBJ2-3
CDR3aa: CASSLVGPSYEQYF; d_gene: NA; v_gene: TRBV7-9; abundance: NA; j_gene: TRBJ2-7
CDR3aa: CASSQDYRGRRNTEAFF; d_gene: TRBD1; v_gene: TRBV14; abundance: once; j_gene: TRBJ1-1
CDR3aa: CASRYLLLAGLQETQYF; d_gene: TRBD2; v_gene: TRBV2; abundance: NA; j_gene: TRBJ2-5
CDR3aa: CASSLGLAGGRAYNEQFF; d_gene: TRBD2; v_gene: TRBV11-2; abundance: NA; j_gene: TRBJ2-1
CDR3aa: CASSLGVTDQETQYF; d_gene: NA; v_gene: TRBV5-1; abundance: NA; j_gene: TRBJ2-5
CDR3aa: CASSHIGYEQYF; d_gene: NA; v_gene: TRBV6-5; abundance: NA; j_gene: NA
CDR3aa: CASSPTGFGNEKLFF; d_gene: NA; v_gene: TRBV6-5; abundance: few; j_gene: TRBJ1-4
CDR3aa: CASSQTSGAYNEQFF; d_gene: TRBD2; v_gene: TRBV7-6; abundance: once; j_gene: TRBJ2-1
CDR3aa: CASSLAGNTEAFF; d_gene: NA; v_gene: TRBV7-6; abundance: NA; j_gene: TRBJ1-1
CDR3aa: CATASGRETQYF; d_gene: TRBD2; v_gene: TRBV7-8; abundance: NA; j_gene: TRBJ2-5
CDR3aa: CASSIGAGGADTQYF; d_gene: TRBD1; v_gene: TRBV19; abundance: NA; j_gene: TRBJ2-3
CDR3aa: CASAIGRKGSYEQYF; d_gene: NA; v_gene: TRBV19; abundance: NA; j_gene: TRBJ2-7
CDR3aa: CASSDDTGTLISTDTQYF; d_gene: NA; v_gene: TRBV2; abundance: NA; j_gene: TRBJ2-3
CDR3aa: CASSPADGENEKLFF; d_gene: NA; v_gene: TRBV19; abundance: few; j_gene: TRBJ1-4
CDR3aa: CASSLGGTSRETQYF; d_gene: TRBD2; v_gene: TRBV13; abundance: few; j_gene: TRBJ2-5
CDR3aa: CASSDDKGPRDQPQHF; d_gene: NA; v_gene: TRBV7-2; abundance: NA; j_gene: TRBJ1-5
CDR3aa: CASSPSGLSYEQYF; d_gene: NA; v_gene: TRBV4-1; abundance: NA; j_gene: TRBJ2-7
CDR3aa: CASRQPGTQSYEQYF; d_gene: NA; v_gene: TRBV6-6; abundance: NA; j_gene: TRBJ2-7
CDR3aa: CASSSTRGEKLFF; d_gene: NA; v_gene: TRBV19; abundance: few; j_gene: TRBJ1-4
CDR3aa: CASRLETGALRYGYTF; d_gene: NA; v_gene: TRBV12-2; abundance: once; j_gene: TRBJ1-2
CDR3aa: CASSLQGSPLHF; d_gene: NA; v_gene: TRBV11-3; abundance: many; j_gene: TRBJ1-6
CDR3aa: CASSVGVGAGLNPPDTQYF; d_gene: NA; v_gene: TRBV6-1; abundance: NA; j_gene: TRBJ2-3
CDR3aa: CASSPRDRGYEQYF; d_gene: TRBD1; v_gene: TRBV7-9; abundance: NA; j_gene: TRBJ2-7
CDR3aa: CASSQGGTGGRFDEQYF; d_gene: TRBD1; v_gene: TRBV4-2; abundance: NA; j_gene: TRBJ2-7
CDR3aa: CASSLGLSSYNEQFF; d_gene: NA; v_gene: TRBV5-6; abundance: once; j_gene: TRBJ2-1
CDR3aa: CASSFAFKNIQYF; d_gene: NA; v_gene: TRBV7-8; abundance: NA; j_gene: TRBJ2-4
CDR3aa: CASSLFGTGGNEQFF; d_gene: TRBD1; v_gene: TRBV27; abundance: NA; j_gene: TRBJ2-1
CDR3aa: CASGADNEQFF; d_gene: NA; v_gene: TRBV6-5; abundance: NA; j_gene: TRBJ2-1